The 2 T cell receptor beta chains presented below share a single source sample, sequenced in a study of blood T cells in healthy people across ages. For the second PCR, which ran for about 7 to 11 cycles, a sample-barcoded 5' primer and a J-beta primer mix were used. A single record per CDR3 protein comes from TCRdb applying MiXCR to the 5' RACE reads. The sample lists a few hundred thousand distinct CDR3 sequences; about 25% were seen once. These data were likewise used in another study, on T cells of mothers and their children.

The sequenced sample consisted of blood. These receptors were collected from a boy under 10 years old in good health.

V gene TRBV14 combines with J gene TRBJ2-7; TRBD1 is a possible D gene (6 bases). The V and J ends lost 4 bases and 3 bases respectively, with 16 bases between them. The germline CDR1 and CDR2 sequences are SGHDN and FVKESK. This CDR3 has 15 amino acids. The CDR3 nucleotides read TGTGCCAGCAGCCTTTGGGGCAGGGGACACTACGAGCAGTACTTC. Translation gives CASSLWGRGHYEQYF.

This clonotype has only a few counts. This chain connects TRBV3-1 to TRBJ2-5; no firm D call. CDR3 length: 13 amino acids. The V end was cut by 2 bases, the J end by 7 bases, with 11 bases between. CDR1 is LGHDT, CDR2 YNNKEL, per germline (reference sequence). CDR3 in amino acids: CASSQNGRATQYF. The CDR3 DNA reads as TGTGCCAGCAGCCAAAATGGAAGGGCGACCCAGTACTTC.